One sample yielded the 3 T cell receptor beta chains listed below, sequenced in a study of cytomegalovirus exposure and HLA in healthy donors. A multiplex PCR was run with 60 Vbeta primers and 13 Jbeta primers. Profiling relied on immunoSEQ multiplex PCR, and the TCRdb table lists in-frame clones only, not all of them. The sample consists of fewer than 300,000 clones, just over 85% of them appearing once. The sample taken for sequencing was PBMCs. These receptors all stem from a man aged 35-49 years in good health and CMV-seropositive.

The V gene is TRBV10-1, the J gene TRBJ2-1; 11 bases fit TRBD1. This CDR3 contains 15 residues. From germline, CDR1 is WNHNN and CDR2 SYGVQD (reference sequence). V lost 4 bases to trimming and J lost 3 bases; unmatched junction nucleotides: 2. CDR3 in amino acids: CASSGGTGGYNEQFF. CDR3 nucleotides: TGCGCCAGCAGTGGCGGGACAGGGGGCTACAATGAGCAGTTCTTC.

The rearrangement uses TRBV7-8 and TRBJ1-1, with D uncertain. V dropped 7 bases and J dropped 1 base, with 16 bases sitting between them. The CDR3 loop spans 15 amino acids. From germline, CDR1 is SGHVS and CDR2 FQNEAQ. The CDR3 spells CASIFRAGSNTEAFF. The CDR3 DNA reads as TGTGCCAGCATTTTTCGGGCGGGTTCGAACACTGAAGCTTTCTTT.

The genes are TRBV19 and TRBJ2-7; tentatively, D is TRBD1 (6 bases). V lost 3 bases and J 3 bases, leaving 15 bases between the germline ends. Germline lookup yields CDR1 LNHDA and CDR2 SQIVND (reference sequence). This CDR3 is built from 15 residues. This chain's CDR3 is CASSIGAGVFYEQYF. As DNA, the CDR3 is TGTGCCAGTAGTATCGGGGCAGGGGTATTCTACGAGCAGTACTTC.